What follows are 30 T cell receptor beta chains derived from one specimen sequenced in a study of blood T cells in healthy people across ages. Using a J-beta primer mix together with a sample-barcoded 5' primer, a second PCR was run for roughly 7 to 11 cycles. Using its own MiXCR run on the 5' RACE reads, TCRdb lists one record per CDR3 protein. The data contain about 1,400,000 distinct CDR3 sequences, 42% of them singletons. Sequenced: blood. These receptors all come from a young woman in good health.

The genes are TRBV4-1 and TRBJ2-3; TRBD2 matches at 12 bases. Germline V gene lookup returns CDR1 MGHRA and CDR2 YSYEKL. The CDR3 runs 16 residues. Germline trimming cut 5 bases from V and 1 base from J; bases unmatched to any gene: 4. CDR3 DNA: TGCGCCAGCAGCGTACGACTAGCGGGGGGCACAGATACGCAGTATTTT. This translates into CASSVRLAGGTDTQYF.

V and J are TRBV13 and TRBJ2-7, with 10 positions matching TRBD1. CDR1 PRHDT and CDR2 FYEKMQ come from the germline V gene (reference sequence). The CDR3 loop spans 15 amino acids. The V segment lost 6 bases and the J segment 6 bases; nucleotides outside the gene matches: 11. The CDR3 region has the DNA TGTGCCAGCAGTTCCCCTGGGACAGGGGCGGGCGAGCAGTACTTC. Encoded protein: CASSSPGTGAGEQYF.

The chain employs TRBV15 and TRBJ2-1; the D is unclear. V dropped 0 bases and J dropped 10 bases, with 10 bases sitting between them. The length of the CDR3 is 13 residues. CDR1 and CDR2 (germline): LNHNV, YYDKDF (reference sequence). CDR3 sequence reads: CATSRERTGEQFF. The CDR3 DNA sequence: TGTGCCACCAGCAGAGAGAGGACCGGCGAGCAGTTCTTC.

This chain connects TRBV6-5 to TRBJ2-5; 9 positions agree with TRBD2. This CDR3 contains 12 residues. Germline V lookup: CDR1 MNHEY, CDR2 SVGAGI. Germline trimming cut 11 bases from V and 5 bases from J; bases unmatched to any gene: 6. The CDR3 bases are TGTGCCGGCCGGACTAGCGTGGAGACCCAGTACTTC. It translates to CAGRTSVETQYF.

Only a few counts were recorded for this clonotype. This chain uses TRBV12-3 or TRBV12-4 with TRBJ1-5; 7 bases are a match to TRBD1. The CDR3 spans 13 residues. Trimming took 4 bases from V and 6 from J; bases not matched to a gene: 3. The CDR3 region is CASSSDRAQPQHF. CDR3 DNA: TGTGCCAGCAGTTCAGACAGGGCTCAGCCCCAGCATTTT.

Comments on this clonotype: A read error may produce the germline difference seen at one junction end. CDR3 region: CSARDKSLAYDYTF. DNA for the CDR3: TGCAGTGCTAGAGATAAGTCTCTAGCCTATGACTACACCTTC. V is TRBV20-1 and J is TRBJ1-2; D is unclear. This CDR3 contains 14 residues. The germline V gene has CDR1 DFQATT and CDR2 SNEGSKA (reference sequence).

This clonotype appeared a few times. The junction does not match germline at one end; this may be a read error. The J gene is TRBJ2-3, the V gene TRBV13; 8 bases fit TRBD2. The germline V gene encodes CDR1 PRHDT and CDR2 FYEKMQ (reference sequence). There are 15 residues in the CDR3. The DNA for the CDR3 is TGCGCCAGCAGCCGCGGGGGGCCAAGCACAGATACGCAGTATTTT. Its translation: CASSRGGPSTDTQYF.

The chain couples TRBV27 to TRBJ2-7, with 9 bases that match TRBD1. This CDR3 has 15 residues. After removal of 3 bases from V and 5 bases from J, the junction contained 8 bases not matched to a gene. Looked up from germline, CDR1 is MNHEY and CDR2 is SMNVEV (reference sequence). CDR3 region: CASSFTRDRVHEQYF. The DNA of the CDR3 is TGTGCCAGCAGTTTCACCCGGGACAGGGTCCACGAGCAGTACTTC.

On this clonotype: The junction differs from germline at one of its ends, possibly a read error. This chain uses TRBV28 with TRBJ1-5, with TRBD1 as a possible D gene (6 bases). The germline V gene encodes CDR1 MDHEN and CDR2 SYDVKM. CDR3 length: 17 residues. CDR3 residues: CASSLRGRGGSNQPRHF. The CDR3 bases are TGTGCCAGCAGTCTCAGGGGCAGGGGCGGTAGCAATCAGCCCCGGCATTTT.

This clonotype was seen more than once but under ten times. This sequence joins TRBV5-1 and TRBJ2-1, with 8 bases that match TRBD2. The CDR3 is 17 amino acids. CDR1 SGHRS and CDR2 YFSETQ come from the germline V gene. V was clipped by 3 bases and J by 3 bases; unmatched bases: 11. This chain's CDR3 is CASSYLLAGGLYNEQFF. CDR3 nucleotides: TGCGCCAGCAGCTACCTCCTGGCGGGAGGACTCTACAATGAGCAGTTCTTC.

This clonotype has just a few counts. The J gene is TRBJ2-5, the V gene TRBV11-3; TRBD1 matches 7 bases. The CDR3 spans 15 residues. Germline CDR1 reads SGHNT; CDR2 reads YENEEA. The J segment lost 4 bases and the V segment lost 1 base, leaving 6 bases of the junction unmatched. CDR3 coding DNA: TGTGCCAGCAGCTTAGGCCGAGGGGGCGGAGAGACCCAGTACTTC. Translating gives CASSLGRGGGETQYF.

The chain joins TRBV20-1 to TRBJ2-1, with D perhaps being TRBD1 or TRBD2 (6 bases each). The CDR3 is 16 amino acids. The germline gives CDR1 DFQATT, CDR2 SNEGSKA (reference sequence). The V and J ends lost 1 base and 3 bases respectively, with 16 bases between them. The CDR3 DNA sequence: TGCAGTGCTAGAGTGTTGATGGCGGGACACTACAATGAGCAGTTCTTC. It translates to CSARVLMAGHYNEQFF.

This clonotype has at least ten counts. The chain joins TRBV7-2 to TRBJ2-3, with 10 bases that match TRBD2. V shed 5 bases and J 4 bases; nucleotides not matched to a gene: 3. Germline CDR1 reads SGHTA; CDR2 reads FQGNSA. The CDR3 extends over 14 amino acids. The CDR3 DNA sequence: TGTGCCAGCAGCCAACTAGCGGGATCAGATACGCAGTATTTT. Translated, it gives CASSQLAGSDTQYF.

The chain carries TRBV25-1 and TRBJ2-1; 7 nucleotides align to TRBD2. Germline CDR1 reads MGHDK; CDR2 reads SYGVNS. The CDR3 is made up of 15 amino acids. The V gene end was trimmed by 7 bases and the J gene end by 10 bases; junction bases not matched to a gene: 16. CDR3 DNA sequence: TGTGCCAGCACCACATCCGTGCGGGTGCGGGGGGAGCAGTTCTTC. Amino acids: CASTTSVRVRGEQFF.

A few counts support this clonotype. The rearrangement links TRBV28 to TRBJ2-3; D may be TRBD2 (5 bases). The CDR3 sequence is 15 residues long. V dropped 7 bases and J dropped 4 bases, with 18 bases sitting between them. CDR1 is MDHEN and CDR2 is SYDVKM in the germline V gene. CDR3 region: CASTLGRTGADTQYF. CDR3 coding DNA: TGTGCCAGCACCCTGGGGAGAACTGGGGCAGATACGCAGTATTTT.

This sequence joins TRBV5-1 and TRBJ1-2, with 12 bases that match TRBD1. The CDR3 consists of 16 residues. Germline CDR1 reads SGHRS; CDR2 reads YFSETQ. With 0 bases clipped from V and 5 bases from J, the junction kept 5 bases outside the gene matches. In DNA, the CDR3 is TGCGCCAGCAGCTTGGCGGGGGGACAGGGGGCGTATGGCTACACCTTC. Amino acid sequence: CASSLAGGQGAYGYTF.

The sample holds a few counts of this clonotype. V usage is TRBV20-1 and J usage is TRBJ1-2, with TRBD1 matching 8 bases. Germline CDR1 DFQATT, CDR2 SNEGSKA (reference sequence). CDR3 length: 13 residues. Trimming at V came to 3 bases and at J to 4 bases, leaving 4 bases not matched to a gene. The CDR3 here is CSASLTGAYGYTF. The CDR3 DNA reads as TGCAGTGCTAGCCTGACAGGGGCCTATGGCTACACCTTC.

This clonotype was detected only a few times. The rearrangement joins TRBV12-3 or TRBV12-4 to TRBJ2-5, with D maybe TRBD1 (6 bases). The CDR3 extends over 15 amino acids. V gave up 5 bases and J gave up 1 base, with 14 bases separating them. In DNA, the CDR3 is TGTGCCAGCAGTCCCGCCGGGACATTCCAAGAGACCCAGTACTTC. Its protein is CASSPAGTFQETQYF.

This clonotype showed up just once. This rearrangement joins TRBV6-1 to TRBJ2-1; unclear D gene. Trimming removed 8 bases at V and 7 bases at J, with 15 bases between. This CDR3 spans 13 amino acids. CDR1 is MNHNS, CDR2 SASEGT, per germline. The CDR3 DNA follows: TGTGCCAGCGGCTGGGCCGTAAGGAATGAGCAGTTCTTC. This encodes CASGWAVRNEQFF.

This clonotype was picked up a small number of times. The chain carries TRBV29-1 and TRBJ2-1, with D possibly matching TRBD2 (5 bases). This CDR3 has 10 amino acids. V lost 4 bases and J 7 bases, leaving 5 bases between the germline ends. Germline-derived CDR1 and CDR2 are SQVTM and ANQGSEA. The CDR3 sequence is CSVGGNEQFF. The CDR3 DNA sequence: TGCAGCGTTGGCGGGAATGAGCAGTTCTTC.

This clonotype appeared a single time. Written as DNA, the CDR3 is TGTGCCAGCAGCAACCCCGGGAGACCTCGTAGCACAGATACGCAGTATTTT. Amino acid sequence: CASSNPGRPRSTDTQYF. V gene TRBV6-1 combines with J gene TRBJ2-3, with a possible D match to TRBD2 (6 bases). The CDR3 spans 17 residues. Germline-derived CDR1 and CDR2 are MNHNS and SASEGT. Trimming removed 6 bases at V and 0 bases at J, with 19 bases between.

This clonotype was counted many times. The chain has TRBV29-1 and TRBJ2-7, with 8 bases that match TRBD1. Germline CDR1 is SQVTM and CDR2 is ANQGSEA. Unmatched junction bases numbered 5, after V lost 7 bases and J lost 3 bases. The CDR3 contains 12 residues. The CDR3: CSAEGQGYEQYF. CDR3 nucleotides: TGCAGCGCCGAAGGACAGGGCTACGAGCAGTACTTC.

This clonotype was seen at least ten times. The V gene is TRBV5-5, the J gene TRBJ1-1; D ambiguous. The germline V gene encodes CDR1 SGHKS and CDR2 YYEKEE (reference sequence). V gave up 2 bases and J gave up 1 base, with 9 bases separating them. This CDR3 has 14 residues. The chain's CDR3 is CASSFEGKNTEAFF. The CDR3 DNA reads as TGTGCCAGCAGCTTTGAAGGGAAGAACACTGAAGCTTTCTTT.

V and J are TRBV7-9 and TRBJ1-2; D not certain. CDR1 is SEHNR and CDR2 is FQNEAQ in the germline V gene (reference sequence). V shed 9 bases and J shed 8 bases, with 19 bases lying between them. The CDR3 is 13 residues long. The CDR3 reads CASQLGLKLGYTF. In DNA form, the CDR3 reads TGTGCCAGTCAATTGGGTCTCAAGTTGGGCTACACCTTC.

This chain uses TRBV18 with TRBJ1-2; TRBD1 is a possible D gene (5 bases). CDR3 length equals 15 residues. Germline V CDR1 and CDR2: KGHSH, LQKENI. Trimming pared 3 bases from V and 4 bases from J, leaving 15 bases between. DNA of the CDR3: TGTGCCAGCTCACCCCGAGGGGCTCAAACCTATGGCTACACCTTC. As protein: CASSPRGAQTYGYTF. The full variable domain, completed using reference TRBV18 and TRBJ1-2, is NAGVMQNPRHLVRRRGQEARLRCSPMKGHSHVYWYRQLPEEGLKFMVYLQKENIIDESGMPKERFSAEFPKEGPSILRIQQVVRGDSAAYFCASSPRGAQTYGYTFGSGTRLTVV.

This clonotype was seen a few times. The genes are TRBV12-3 or TRBV12-4 and TRBJ2-1, with 9 bases aligning to TRBD2. This CDR3 contains 15 residues. J was trimmed by 8 bases and V by 4 bases; bases with no gene match: 9. The CDR3 bases are TGTGCCAGCAGTTCGAGTAGCGGGAGTTTCTATGAGCAGTTCTTC. Its protein product is CASSSSSGSFYEQFF.

This rearrangement joins TRBV15 to TRBJ2-7, with no clear D. Per the germline V gene, CDR1 is LNHNV and CDR2 is YYDKDF (reference sequence). Trimming cost V 0 bases and J 10 bases, with 10 bases left between them. The CDR3 runs 12 residues. The CDR3 sequence is CATSREEANQYF. The DNA for the CDR3 is TGTGCCACCAGCAGAGAAGAGGCTAATCAGTACTTC.

This chain uses TRBV29-1 with TRBJ2-2; tentative D call: TRBD1 (5 bases). V was cut by 4 bases and J by 6 bases, with 9 bases left in between. The CDR3 runs 12 residues. Germline CDR1 reads SQVTM; CDR2 reads ANQGSEA. CDR3 bases: TGCAGCGTTGGGTGGACACCCGGGGAGCTGTTTTTT. It translates to CSVGWTPGELFF.

The CDR3 region has the DNA TGTGCCAGCAGTGTGAGGGAGGTTCAGCCCCAGCATTTT. Translating gives CASSVREVQPQHF. V and J are TRBV6-1 and TRBJ1-5; the D is unclear. The CDR3 consists of 13 residues. V lost 4 bases and J lost 6, with 10 bases in between. Per germline, CDR1 MNHNS and CDR2 SASEGT.

This rearrangement joins TRBV5-1 to TRBJ2-1; the D is unclear. There are 13 residues in the CDR3. The germline V gene encodes CDR1 SGHRS and CDR2 YFSETQ. The V gene lost 4 bases and the J gene lost 7 bases, with 12 bases spanning the gap. This chain's CDR3 is CASSIGGLNEQFF. The CDR3 DNA is TGCGCCAGCAGCATAGGTGGCCTTAATGAGCAGTTCTTC.